This TCR beta chain was captured in a study of T cells in Graves' hyperthyroidism and ophthalmopathy (dated 2019 in TCRdb). General notes on the study: To identify TCR V-J signatures that set the groups apart, the researchers used a discovery cohort of about a hundred patients, made up of under 45 with Graves' ophthalmopathy and 55 to 65 with stable Graves' hyperthyroidism. Prospective prediction of ophthalmopathy was tested in an independent validation cohort consisting of under 20 hyperthyroidism patients and some 15 patients who later progressed to ophthalmopathy. The approximately 100 discovery patients were divided at random into training and test sets in a 7:3 ratio. The study also compared thyroid tissue and blood T-cell repertoires from a handful of Graves' hyperthyroidism patients. Following sampling, methimazole starting at 30 mg daily was given to hyperthyroidism patients, and high-dose intravenous methylprednisolone was given to ophthalmopathy patients. TCR Vbeta CDR3 sequencing of 120 to 150 peripheral blood samples (fewer than 45 ophthalmopathy, 75 hyperthyroidism and approximately 17 progressor patients) is reported in the paper.

The TCR beta CDR3 regions were amplified from RNA transcripts. The first round of RT-PCR for the TCR CDR3 was performed with the HTBI primer set and the Qiagen OneStep RT-PCR kit. A second multiplex PCR round built the libraries, followed by size selection and purification. Sequencing of the libraries was done on an Illumina HiSeq2000 using paired-end 100 bp reads. The published analysis was carried out like this. SOAPnuke was used to process the raw data, removing reads that contained adapters or uncalled bases, had a mean Phred below 15, or lacked an exact match to the constant primer or identifier. High-quality paired reads were merged using COPE v1.2.5, and each unique nucleotide sequence was defined as a clonotype. MiTCR v1.1 was used to align clonotypes to the IMGT TRBV, TRBD and TRBJ reference segments. Analysis was restricted to V-J combinations with a frequency above 0.0001, which covered roughly 99% of repertoires. The TCS score was defined as the ratio of F50 (clonal expansion) to E x V (chaos), calculated using BLOSUM62-based TCRdist between CDR3 peptides within each V-J. Welch's t-statistics and random forest reduced 500 to 550 V-J features to around 14, which were used in a naive Bayes classifier (R e1071). Thyroid-blood repertoire similarity was quantified with the Morisita-Horn index. Starting from the raw public reads, TCRdb applied fastp trimming at Q25, assembled clones with MiXCR and retained in-frame beta chains. Entries are consolidated by CDR3 protein sequence, retaining the most common genes and DNA. The V and J calls and clone size come from TCRdb's table, not from the authors' own analysis. This sample comprises over 650,000 distinct CDR3 sequences, roughly 45% of them detected only once. The top ten clonotypes cover about 7% of the sample.

What the work shows at the level of the full study, not this receptor alone: In validation, the model predicted progression to ophthalmopathy a median of around 6.5 months before onset, with over 55% sensitivity and roughly 77% specificity. No statistical method was used to fix the sample size in advance, and group allocation was not hidden from the investigators. A 13 V-J signature model separated ophthalmopathy from stable hyperthyroidism, with approximately 86% sensitivity and roughly 81% specificity in cross-validation and 80%/75% in testing. Blood samples also contained most of the expanded thyroid clonotypes (frequency above 0.001), which suggests that blood repertoires may reflect thyroid immune responses.

Note on this clonotype: What this receptor recognizes is not known. Base quality data are lacking; no much larger clone is found one base away.

In the germline V gene, CDR1 corresponds to SGHRS and CDR2 to YFSETQ. The CDR3 measures 15 amino acids from cysteine to phenylalanine. Of all the DNA, just the CDR3 is kept, 45 bases in frame from base 1. For this chain, trimming is 0 bases at the V end and 9 bases at the J end, and the number of junction bases without a gene match is 6. The study excluded patients with uncontrolled infections, other autoimmune diseases, pregnancy or lactation. Diagnoses were based on clinical symptoms, serum thyroxine and TRAb, thyroid ultrasound and orbital computed tomography. Trizol reagent was used to extract total RNA, and RNA quality was then checked on an Agilent 2100 Bioanalyzer.

This TCR derives from an adult man with Graves' disease, either hyperthyroidism or ophthalmopathy (not recorded which). Sequenced material: peripheral blood or thyroid tissue (not recorded which). Here the chain combines TRBV5-1 and TRBJ1-6, with TRBD1 identical over 7 junction bases. This receptor carries the CDR3 CASSLAGDSLSPLHF. Read as DNA, the sequence is TGCGCCAGCAGCTTGGCAGGGGACAGCCTTTCACCCCTCCACTTT.